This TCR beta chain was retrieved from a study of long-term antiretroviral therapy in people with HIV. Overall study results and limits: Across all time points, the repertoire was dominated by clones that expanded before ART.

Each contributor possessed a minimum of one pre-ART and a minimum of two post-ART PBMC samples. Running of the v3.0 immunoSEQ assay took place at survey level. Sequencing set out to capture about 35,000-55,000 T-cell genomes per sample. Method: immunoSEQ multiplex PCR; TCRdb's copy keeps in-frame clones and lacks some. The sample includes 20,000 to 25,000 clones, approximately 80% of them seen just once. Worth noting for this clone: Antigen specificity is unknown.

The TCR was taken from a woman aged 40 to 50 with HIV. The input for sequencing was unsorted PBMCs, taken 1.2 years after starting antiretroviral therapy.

CDR3 region: CASSLGLSYEQYF. As DNA, the CDR3 is TGTGCCAGCAGCTTAGGGTTGAGCTACGAGCAGTACTTC. The genes are TRBV7-9 and TRBJ2-7; D unresolved. Germline-derived CDR1 and CDR2 are SEHNR and FQNEAQ (reference sequence). V lost 1 base, J lost 3 bases, and 7 bases lay in between. The CDR3 is 13 amino acids.